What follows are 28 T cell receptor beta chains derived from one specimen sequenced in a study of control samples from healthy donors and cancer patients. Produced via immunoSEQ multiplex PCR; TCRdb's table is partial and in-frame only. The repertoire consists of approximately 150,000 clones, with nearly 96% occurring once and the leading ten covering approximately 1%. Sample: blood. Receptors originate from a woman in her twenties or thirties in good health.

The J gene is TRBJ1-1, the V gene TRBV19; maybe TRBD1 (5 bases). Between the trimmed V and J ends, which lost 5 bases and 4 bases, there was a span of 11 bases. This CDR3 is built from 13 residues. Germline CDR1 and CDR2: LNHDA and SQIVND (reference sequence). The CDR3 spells CASSARDGTEAFF. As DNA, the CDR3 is TGTGCCAGTAGTGCCAGGGATGGCACTGAAGCTTTCTTT. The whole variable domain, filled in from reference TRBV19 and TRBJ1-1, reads DGGITQSPKYLFRKEGQNVTLSCEQNLNHDAMYWYRQDPGQGLRLIYYSQIVNDFQKGDIAEGYSVSREKKESFPLTVTSAQKNPTAFYLCASSARDGTEAFFGQGTRLTVV.

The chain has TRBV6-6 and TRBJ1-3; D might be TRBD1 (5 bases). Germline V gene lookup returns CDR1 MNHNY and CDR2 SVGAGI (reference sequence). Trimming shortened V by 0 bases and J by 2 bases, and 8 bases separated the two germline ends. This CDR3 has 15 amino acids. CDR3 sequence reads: CASSYSTRAGNTIYF. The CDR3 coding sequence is TGTGCCAGCAGTTACTCGACCAGGGCTGGAAACACCATATATTTT.

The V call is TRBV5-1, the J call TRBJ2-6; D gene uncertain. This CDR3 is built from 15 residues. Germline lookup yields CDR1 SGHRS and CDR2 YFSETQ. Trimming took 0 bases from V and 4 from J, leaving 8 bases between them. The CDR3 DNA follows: TGCGCCAGCAGCTTGGGGCCTGTGGGGGCCAACGTCCTGACTTTC. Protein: CASSLGPVGANVLTF.

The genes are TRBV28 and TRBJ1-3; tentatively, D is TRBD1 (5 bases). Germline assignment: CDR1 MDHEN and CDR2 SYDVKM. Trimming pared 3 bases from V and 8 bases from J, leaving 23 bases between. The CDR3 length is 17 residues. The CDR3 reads CASSFPRGRAMGDTIYF. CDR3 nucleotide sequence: TGTGCCAGCAGTTTCCCCCGGGGGAGGGCCATGGGAGACACCATATATTTT.

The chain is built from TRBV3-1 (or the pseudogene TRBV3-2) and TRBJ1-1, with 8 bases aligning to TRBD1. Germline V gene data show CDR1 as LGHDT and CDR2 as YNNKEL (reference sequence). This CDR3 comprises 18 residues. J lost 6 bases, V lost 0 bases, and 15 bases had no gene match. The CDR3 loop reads CASSQEPGGPVVRAEAFF. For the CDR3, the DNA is TGTGCCAGCAGCCAAGAACCAGGGGGCCCAGTTGTTCGCGCTGAAGCTTTCTTT.

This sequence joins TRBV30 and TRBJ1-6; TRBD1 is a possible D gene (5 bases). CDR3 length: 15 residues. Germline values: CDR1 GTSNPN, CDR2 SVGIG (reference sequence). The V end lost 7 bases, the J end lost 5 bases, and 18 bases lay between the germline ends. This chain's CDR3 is CAFRQIGAHNSPLHF. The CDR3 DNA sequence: TGTGCCTTTAGACAGATAGGAGCGCATAATTCACCCCTCCACTTT.

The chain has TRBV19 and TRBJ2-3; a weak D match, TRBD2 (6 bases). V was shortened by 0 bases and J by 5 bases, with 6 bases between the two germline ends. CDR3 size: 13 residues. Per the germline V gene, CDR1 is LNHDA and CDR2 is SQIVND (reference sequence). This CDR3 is CASSIEGGDTQYF. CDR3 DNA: TGTGCCAGTAGTATAGAGGGAGGAGATACGCAGTATTTT.

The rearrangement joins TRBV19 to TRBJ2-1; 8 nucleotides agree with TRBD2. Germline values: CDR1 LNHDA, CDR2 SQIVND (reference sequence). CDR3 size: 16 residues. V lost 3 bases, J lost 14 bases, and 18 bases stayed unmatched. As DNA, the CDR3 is TGTGCCAGTAGTATGGGCCCGGGGTCATTAGCGGGAAGTAAGTTCTTC. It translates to CASSMGPGSLAGSKFF.

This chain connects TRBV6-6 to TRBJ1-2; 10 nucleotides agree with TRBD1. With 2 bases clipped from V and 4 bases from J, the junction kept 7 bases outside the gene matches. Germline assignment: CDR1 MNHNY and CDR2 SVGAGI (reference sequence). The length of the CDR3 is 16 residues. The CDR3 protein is CASSYRTGGDVYGYTF. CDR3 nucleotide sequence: TGTGCCAGCAGTTACCGGACAGGGGGTGATGTCTATGGCTACACCTTC.

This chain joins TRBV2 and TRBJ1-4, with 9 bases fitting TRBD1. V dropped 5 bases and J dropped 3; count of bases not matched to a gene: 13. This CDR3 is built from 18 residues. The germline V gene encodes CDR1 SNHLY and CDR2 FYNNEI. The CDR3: CASSYRSGTGFANEKLFF. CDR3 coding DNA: TGTGCCAGCAGTTACAGATCCGGGACAGGGTTTGCTAATGAAAAACTGTTTTTT.

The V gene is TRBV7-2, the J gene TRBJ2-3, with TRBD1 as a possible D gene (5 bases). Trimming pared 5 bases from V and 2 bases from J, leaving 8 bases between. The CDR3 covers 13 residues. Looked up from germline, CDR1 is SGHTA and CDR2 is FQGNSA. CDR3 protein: CASSPQVTDTQYF. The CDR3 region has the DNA TGTGCCAGCAGCCCACAGGTCACAGATACGCAGTATTTT.

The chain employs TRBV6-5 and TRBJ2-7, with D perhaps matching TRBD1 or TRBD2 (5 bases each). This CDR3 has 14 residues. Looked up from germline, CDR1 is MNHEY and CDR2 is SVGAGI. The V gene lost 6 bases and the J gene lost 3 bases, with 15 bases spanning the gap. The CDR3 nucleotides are TGTGCCAGCAGCCCCTGGGGGACCAACTACGAGCAGTACTTC. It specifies CASSPWGTNYEQYF.

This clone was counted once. CDR3 DNA sequence: TGCGCCAGCAGCCAAGTACTGGACTACGAGCAGTACTTC. It encodes CASSQVLDYEQYF. The chain couples TRBV4-1 to TRBJ2-7; D is unclear. V was trimmed by 1 base and J by 3 bases, leaving 7 bases between them. Germline CDR1 reads MGHRA; CDR2 reads YSYEKL. The CDR3 consists of 13 residues.

This CDR3 reads CASSYAGRVEQPQHF. In nucleotides, the CDR3 is TGTGCCAGCAGTTACGCGGGGAGGGTAGAACAGCCCCAGCATTTT. V gene TRBV6-6 combines with J gene TRBJ1-5; no clear D. The CDR3 is 15 residues long. V lost 2 bases and J 7 bases, leaving 15 bases between the germline ends. Germline V gene data show CDR1 as MNHNY and CDR2 as SVGAGI (reference sequence).

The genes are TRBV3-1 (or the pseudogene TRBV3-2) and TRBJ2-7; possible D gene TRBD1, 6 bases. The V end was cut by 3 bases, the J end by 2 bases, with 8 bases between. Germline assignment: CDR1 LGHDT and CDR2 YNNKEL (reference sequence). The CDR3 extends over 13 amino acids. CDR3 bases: TGTGCCAGCAGCCACAGGGGACCCTACGAGCAGTACTTC. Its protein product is CASSHRGPYEQYF.

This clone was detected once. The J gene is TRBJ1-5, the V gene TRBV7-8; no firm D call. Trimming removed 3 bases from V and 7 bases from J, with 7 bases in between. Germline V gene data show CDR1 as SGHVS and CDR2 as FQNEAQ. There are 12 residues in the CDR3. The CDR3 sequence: CASSFMLQPQHF. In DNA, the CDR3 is TGTGCCAGCAGCTTTATGCTGCAGCCCCAGCATTTT.

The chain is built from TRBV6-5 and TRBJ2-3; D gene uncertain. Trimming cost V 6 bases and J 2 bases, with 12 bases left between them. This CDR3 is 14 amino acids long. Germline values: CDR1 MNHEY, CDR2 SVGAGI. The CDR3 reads CASSLPDPTDTQYF. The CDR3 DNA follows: TGTGCCAGCAGCTTACCGGACCCCACAGATACGCAGTATTTT.

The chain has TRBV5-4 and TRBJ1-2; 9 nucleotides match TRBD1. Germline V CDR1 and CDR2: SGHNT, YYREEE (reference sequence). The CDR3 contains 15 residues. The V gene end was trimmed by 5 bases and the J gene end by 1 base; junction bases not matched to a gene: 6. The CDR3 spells CASSRTGASNYGYTF. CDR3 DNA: TGTGCCAGCAGTCGGACAGGGGCTAGTAACTATGGCTACACCTTC.

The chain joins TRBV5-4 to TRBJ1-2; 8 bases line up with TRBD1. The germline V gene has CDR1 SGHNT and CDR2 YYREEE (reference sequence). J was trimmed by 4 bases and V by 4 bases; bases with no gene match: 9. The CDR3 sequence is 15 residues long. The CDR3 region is CASSLRTGLVYGYTF. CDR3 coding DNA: TGTGCCAGCAGCCTCCGGACAGGGTTGGTCTATGGCTACACCTTC.

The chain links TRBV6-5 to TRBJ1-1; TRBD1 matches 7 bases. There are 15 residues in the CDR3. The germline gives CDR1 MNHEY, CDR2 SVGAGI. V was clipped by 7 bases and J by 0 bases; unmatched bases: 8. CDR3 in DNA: TGTGCCAGCACCAAAAGGACAGGCCTGAACACTGAAGCTTTCTTT. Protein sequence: CASTKRTGLNTEAFF.

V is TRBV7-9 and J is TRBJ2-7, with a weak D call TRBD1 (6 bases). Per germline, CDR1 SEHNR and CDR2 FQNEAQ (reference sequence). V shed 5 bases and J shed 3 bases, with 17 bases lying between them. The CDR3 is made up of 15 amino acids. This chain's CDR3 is CASSPEDRDFYEQYF. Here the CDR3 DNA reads TGTGCCAGCAGCCCCGAGGACAGAGACTTCTACGAGCAGTACTTC.

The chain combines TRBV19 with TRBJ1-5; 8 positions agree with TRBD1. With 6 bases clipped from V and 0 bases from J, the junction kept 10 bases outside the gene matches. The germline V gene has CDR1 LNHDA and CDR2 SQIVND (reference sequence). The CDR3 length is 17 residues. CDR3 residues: CASRTGTGPYSNQPQHF. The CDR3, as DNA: TGTGCCAGTAGGACCGGGACAGGCCCCTATAGCAATCAGCCCCAGCATTTT.

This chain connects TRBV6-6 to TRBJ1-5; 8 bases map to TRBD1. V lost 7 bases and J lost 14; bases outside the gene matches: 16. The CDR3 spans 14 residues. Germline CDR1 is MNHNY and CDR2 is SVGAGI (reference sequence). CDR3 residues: CASTEAGTGQKKHF. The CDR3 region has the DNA TGTGCCAGCACAGAAGCCGGGACAGGCCAAAAGAAGCATTTT.

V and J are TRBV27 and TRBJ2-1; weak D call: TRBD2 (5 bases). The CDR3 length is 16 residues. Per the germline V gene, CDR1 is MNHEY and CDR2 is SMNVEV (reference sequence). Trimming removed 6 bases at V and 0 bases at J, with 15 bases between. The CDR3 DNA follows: TGTGCCAGCAGATTCCTTAGCGAGAGCTCCTACAATGAGCAGTTCTTC. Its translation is CASRFLSESSYNEQFF.

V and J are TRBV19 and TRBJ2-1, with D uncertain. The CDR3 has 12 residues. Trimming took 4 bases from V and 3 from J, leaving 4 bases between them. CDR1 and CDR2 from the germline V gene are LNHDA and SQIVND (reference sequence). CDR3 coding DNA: TGTGCCAGTAGTACCCGCTACAATGAGCAGTTCTTC. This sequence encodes CASSTRYNEQFF.

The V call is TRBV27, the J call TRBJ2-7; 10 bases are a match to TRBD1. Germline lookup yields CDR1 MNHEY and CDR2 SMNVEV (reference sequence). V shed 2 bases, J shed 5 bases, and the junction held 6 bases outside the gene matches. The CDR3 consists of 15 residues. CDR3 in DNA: TGTGCCAGCAGTTTAATCGGGACAGGGGTCCACGAGCAGTACTTC. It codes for CASSLIGTGVHEQYF.

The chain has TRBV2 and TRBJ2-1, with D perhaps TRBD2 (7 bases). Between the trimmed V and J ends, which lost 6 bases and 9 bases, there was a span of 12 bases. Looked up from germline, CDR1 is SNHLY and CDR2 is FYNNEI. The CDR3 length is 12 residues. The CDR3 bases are TGTGCCAGCAGCGTGGGGGGGCGTGAGCAGTTCTTC. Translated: CASSVGGREQFF.

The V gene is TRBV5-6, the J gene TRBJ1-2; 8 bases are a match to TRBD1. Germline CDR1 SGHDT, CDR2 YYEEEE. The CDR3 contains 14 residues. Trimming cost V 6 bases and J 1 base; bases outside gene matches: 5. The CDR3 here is CASNPDRDNYGYTF. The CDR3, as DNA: TGTGCCAGCAACCCGGACAGGGATAACTATGGCTACACCTTC.